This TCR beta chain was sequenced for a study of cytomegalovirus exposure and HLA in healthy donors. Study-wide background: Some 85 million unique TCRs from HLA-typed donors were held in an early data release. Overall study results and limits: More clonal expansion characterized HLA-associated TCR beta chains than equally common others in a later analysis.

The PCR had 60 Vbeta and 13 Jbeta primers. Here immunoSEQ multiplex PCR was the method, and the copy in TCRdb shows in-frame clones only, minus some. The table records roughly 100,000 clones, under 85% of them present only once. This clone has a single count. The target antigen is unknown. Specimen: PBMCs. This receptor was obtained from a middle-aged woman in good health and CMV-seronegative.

This chain's CDR3 is CASSLGAAGSPLHF. DNA of the CDR3: TGCGCCAGCAGCTTGGGAGCGGCTGGTTCACCCCTCCACTTT. This chain joins TRBV5-1 and TRBJ1-6; D call uncertain. Deletions cut 0 bases from V and 9 bases from J, with 10 bases between. This CDR3 is built from 14 residues. CDR1 SGHRS and CDR2 YFSETQ come from the germline V gene.